The sample holds a few counts of the clone carrying this T cell receptor (beta chain). Using immunoSEQ multiplex PCR, the repertoire was profiled, and TCRdb retains in-frame clones only, with some absent. Seen here are nearly 40,000 clones, about 90% observed once, and the top ten hold less than 0.8%. This record belongs to a study of T cell changes during pregnancy in multiple sclerosis. Germline CDR1 is MNHEY and CDR2 is SMNVEV (reference sequence). Between the trimmed V and J ends, which lost 6 bases and 3 bases, there was a span of 2 bases. The CDR3 sequence is 11 residues long. The chain employs TRBV27 and TRBJ2-2; D gene uncertain. Specimen: CD4+ T cells from peripheral blood mononuclear cells, collected in the third trimester of pregnancy. This receptor was identified in a female donor with multiple sclerosis, enrolled in a pregnancy study. This chain's CDR3 is CASSYTGELFF. CDR3 nucleotide sequence: TGTGCCAGCAGCTACACCGGGGAGCTGTTTTTT.